One T cell receptor (beta chain) is described in this entry. Its antigen has not been determined. One base away there is no much larger clone; base qualities are not given. Sequences SQVTM (CDR1) and ANQGSEA (CDR2) are obtained from the germline V gene. The CDR3 spans 14 residues, from the cysteine through the phenylalanine. Of the read, only the CDR3 DNA is kept; its 42 bases are in frame from base 1. V is pared back by 6 bases and J by 0 bases, with 12 bases lying between the germline termini. The sample originates from a study of T cell changes during pregnancy in multiple sclerosis (dated by TCRdb to the late 2010s). Turning to the overall study: The study examined how the T cell repertoire changed over the course of pregnancy in women with multiple sclerosis.

Libraries were built with the immunoSEQ multiplex PCR assay. In TCRdb, the immuneACCESS table is reduced to in-frame sequences with V and J assigned. These tables do not hold every clone; where another copy was compared, an unresolved V gene accounts for under half, and the others remain unexplained. Recorded for this sample are 60,000 to 90,000 clones; approximately 90% of them occurred a single time. The leading ten clones occupy 1.5% to 2% of the sample. Sequencing used peripheral blood, obtained in the first trimester of pregnancy. The sequence derives from a female donor in good health, enrolled as a control in a pregnancy study. The chain is encoded by TRBV29-1 joined to TRBJ1-3; no confident D gene assignment can be made. The CDR3 amino acid sequence is: CSVTPGSSGNTIYF. The base sequence is TGCAGCGTCACTCCCGGGAGCTCTGGAAACACCATATATTTT.